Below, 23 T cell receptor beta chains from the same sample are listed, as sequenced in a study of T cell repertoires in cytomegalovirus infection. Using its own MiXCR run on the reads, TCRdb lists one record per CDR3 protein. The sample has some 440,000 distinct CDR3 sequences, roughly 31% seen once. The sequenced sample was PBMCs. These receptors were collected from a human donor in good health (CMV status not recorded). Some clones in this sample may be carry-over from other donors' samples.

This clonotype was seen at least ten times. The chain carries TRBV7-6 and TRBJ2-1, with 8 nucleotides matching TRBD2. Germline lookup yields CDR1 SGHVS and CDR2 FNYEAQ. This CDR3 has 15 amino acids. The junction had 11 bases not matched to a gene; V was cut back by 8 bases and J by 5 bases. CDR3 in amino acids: CASGTGGQGHNEQFF. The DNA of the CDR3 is TGTGCCAGCGGGACGGGGGGGCAAGGCCACAATGAGCAGTTCTTC.

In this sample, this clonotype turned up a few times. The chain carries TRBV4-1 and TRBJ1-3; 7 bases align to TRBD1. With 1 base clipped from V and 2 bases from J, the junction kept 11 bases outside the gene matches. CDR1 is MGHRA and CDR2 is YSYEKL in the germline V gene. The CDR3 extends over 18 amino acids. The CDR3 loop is CASSQGTGTVGTGNTIYF. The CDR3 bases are TGCGCCAGCAGCCAAGGGACTGGGACAGTAGGAACTGGAAACACCATATATTTT.

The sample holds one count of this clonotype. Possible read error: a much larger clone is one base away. As DNA, the CDR3 is TGTGCCAGCAGCTTACATAGGCTGTACCGGGAACTGAACACTGAAGCTTTCTTT. Translation: CASSLHRLYRELNTEAFF. This chain uses TRBV7-6 with TRBJ1-1; D remains unclear. The CDR3 totals 18 residues. Per germline, CDR1 SGHVS and CDR2 FNYEAQ. V lost 2 bases, J lost 0 bases, and 19 bases lay in between. The whole variable domain, remainder taken from reference TRBV7-6 and TRBJ1-1, is GAGVSQSPRYKVTKRGQDVALRCDPISGHVSLYWYRQALGQGPEFLTYFNYEAQQDKSGLPNDRFSAERPEGSISTLTIQRTEQRDSAMYRCASSLHRLYRELNTEAFFGQGTRLTVV.

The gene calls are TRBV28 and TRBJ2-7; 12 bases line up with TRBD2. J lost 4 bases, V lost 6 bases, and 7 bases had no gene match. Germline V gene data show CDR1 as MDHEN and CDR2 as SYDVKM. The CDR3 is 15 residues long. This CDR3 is CASRPGTSGQYEQYF. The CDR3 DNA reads TGTGCCAGCAGACCCGGGACTAGCGGGCAGTACGAGCAGTACTTC.

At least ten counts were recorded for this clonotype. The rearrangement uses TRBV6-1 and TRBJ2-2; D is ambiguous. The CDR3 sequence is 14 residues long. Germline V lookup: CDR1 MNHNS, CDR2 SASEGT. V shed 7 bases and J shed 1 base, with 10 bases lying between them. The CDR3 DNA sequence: TGTGCCAGCAAGGTACGCAGGAACACCGGGGAGCTGTTTTTT. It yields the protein CASKVRRNTGELFF.

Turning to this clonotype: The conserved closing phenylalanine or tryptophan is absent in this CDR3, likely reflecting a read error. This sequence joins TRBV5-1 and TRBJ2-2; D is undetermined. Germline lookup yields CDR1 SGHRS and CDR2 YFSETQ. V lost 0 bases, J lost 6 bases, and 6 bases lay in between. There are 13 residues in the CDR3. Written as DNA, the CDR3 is TGCGCCAGCAGCTTGGAACCGTCCGGGGAGCTGTTTTGT. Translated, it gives CASSLEPSGELFC.

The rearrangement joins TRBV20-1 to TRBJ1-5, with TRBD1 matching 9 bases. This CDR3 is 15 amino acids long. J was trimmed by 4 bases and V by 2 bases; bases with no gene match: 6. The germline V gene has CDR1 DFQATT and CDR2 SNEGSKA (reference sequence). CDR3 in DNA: TGCAGTGCTAGACTGGGACAGGGCATAAATCAGCCCCAGCATTTT. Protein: CSARLGQGINQPQHF.

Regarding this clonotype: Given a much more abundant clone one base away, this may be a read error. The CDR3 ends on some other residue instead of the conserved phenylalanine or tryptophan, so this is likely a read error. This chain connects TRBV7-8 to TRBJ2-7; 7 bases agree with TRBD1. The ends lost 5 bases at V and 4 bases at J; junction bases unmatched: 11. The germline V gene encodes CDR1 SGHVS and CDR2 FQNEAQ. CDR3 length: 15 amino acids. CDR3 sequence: CASSILTGTDYEQYL. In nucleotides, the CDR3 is TGTGCCAGCAGCATACTCACCGGGACAGATTACGAGCAGTACTTA.

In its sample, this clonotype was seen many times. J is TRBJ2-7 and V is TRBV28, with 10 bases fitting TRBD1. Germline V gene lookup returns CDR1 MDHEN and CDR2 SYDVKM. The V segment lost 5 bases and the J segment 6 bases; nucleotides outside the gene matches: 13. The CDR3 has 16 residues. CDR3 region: CASSPMLSGTGVEQYF. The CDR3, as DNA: TGTGCCAGCAGTCCCATGCTCTCCGGGACAGGGGTCGAGCAGTACTTC.

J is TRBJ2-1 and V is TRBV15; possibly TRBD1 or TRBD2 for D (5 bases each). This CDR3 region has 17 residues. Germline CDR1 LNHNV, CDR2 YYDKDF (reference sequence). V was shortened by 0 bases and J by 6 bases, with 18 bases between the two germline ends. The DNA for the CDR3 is TGTGCCACCAGCAGAGAGTCCATCGGGACGGTGACCAATGAGCAGTTCTTC. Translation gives CATSRESIGTVTNEQFF.

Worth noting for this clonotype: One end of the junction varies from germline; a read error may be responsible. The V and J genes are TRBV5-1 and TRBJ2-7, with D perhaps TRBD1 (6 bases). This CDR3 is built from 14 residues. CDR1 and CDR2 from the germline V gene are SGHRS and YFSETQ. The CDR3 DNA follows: TGCGCCAGCAGCTCGACCGGGACACCCTACGAGCAGTATTTC. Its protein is CASSSTGTPYEQYF.

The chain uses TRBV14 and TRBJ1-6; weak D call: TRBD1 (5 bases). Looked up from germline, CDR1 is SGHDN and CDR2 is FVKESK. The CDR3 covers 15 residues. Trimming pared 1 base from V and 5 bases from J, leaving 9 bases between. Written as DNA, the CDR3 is TGTGCCAGCAGCCAAGTCAGGGCGGATAATTCACCCCTCCACTTT. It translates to CASSQVRADNSPLHF.

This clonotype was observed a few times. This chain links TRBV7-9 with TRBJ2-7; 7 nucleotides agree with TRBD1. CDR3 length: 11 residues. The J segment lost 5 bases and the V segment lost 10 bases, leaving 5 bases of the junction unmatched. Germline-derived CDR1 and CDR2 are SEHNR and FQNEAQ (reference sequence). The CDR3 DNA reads TGTGCCACAGACAGGGTCCACGAGCAGTACTTC. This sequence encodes CATDRVHEQYF.

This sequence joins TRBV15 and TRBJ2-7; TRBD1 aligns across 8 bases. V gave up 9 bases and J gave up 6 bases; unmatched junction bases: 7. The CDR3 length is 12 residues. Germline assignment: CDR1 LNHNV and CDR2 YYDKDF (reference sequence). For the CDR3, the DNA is TGTGCCACTGAAGGACAGGGTTCCGAGCAGTACTTC. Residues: CATEGQGSEQYF.

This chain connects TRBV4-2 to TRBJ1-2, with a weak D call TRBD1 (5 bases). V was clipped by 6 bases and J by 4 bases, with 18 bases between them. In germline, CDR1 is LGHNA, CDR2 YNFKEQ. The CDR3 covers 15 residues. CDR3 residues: CASRGDRGTPYGYTF. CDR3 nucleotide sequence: TGTGCCAGCAGGGGTGATCGGGGGACTCCCTATGGCTACACCTTC.

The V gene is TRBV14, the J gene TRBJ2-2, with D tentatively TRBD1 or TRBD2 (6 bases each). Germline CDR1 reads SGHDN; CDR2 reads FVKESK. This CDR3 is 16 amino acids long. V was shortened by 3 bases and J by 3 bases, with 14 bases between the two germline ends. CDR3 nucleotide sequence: TGTGCCAGCAGCCAGATTACCGGGGGCTACACCGGGGAGCTGTTTTTT. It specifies CASSQITGGYTGELFF.

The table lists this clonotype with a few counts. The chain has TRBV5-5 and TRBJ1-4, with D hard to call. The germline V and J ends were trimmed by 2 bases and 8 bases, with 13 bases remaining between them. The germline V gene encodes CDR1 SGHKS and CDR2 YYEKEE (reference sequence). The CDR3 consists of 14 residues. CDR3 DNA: TGTGCCAGCAGCTTAGATCTTGGGCCCGAAAAACTGTTTTTT. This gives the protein CASSLDLGPEKLFF.

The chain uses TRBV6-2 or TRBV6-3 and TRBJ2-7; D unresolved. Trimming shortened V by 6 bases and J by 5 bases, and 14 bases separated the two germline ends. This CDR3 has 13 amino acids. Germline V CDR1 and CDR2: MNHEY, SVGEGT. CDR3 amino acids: CASRTQTPDEQYF. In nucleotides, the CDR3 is TGTGCCAGCAGGACCCAGACTCCGGACGAGCAGTACTTC.

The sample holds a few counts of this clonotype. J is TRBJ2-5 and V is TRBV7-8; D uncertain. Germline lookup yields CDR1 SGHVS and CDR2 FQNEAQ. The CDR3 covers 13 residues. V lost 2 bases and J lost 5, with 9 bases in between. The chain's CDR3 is CASSLMSRETQYF. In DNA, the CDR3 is TGTGCCAGCAGCTTAATGAGTAGGGAGACCCAGTACTTC.

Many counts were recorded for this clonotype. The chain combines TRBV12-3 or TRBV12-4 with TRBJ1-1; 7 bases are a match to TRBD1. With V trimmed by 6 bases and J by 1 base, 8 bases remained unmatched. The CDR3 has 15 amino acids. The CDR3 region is CASSSRTGQNTEAFF. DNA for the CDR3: TGTGCCAGCAGCTCTAGGACAGGACAGAACACTGAAGCTTTCTTT.

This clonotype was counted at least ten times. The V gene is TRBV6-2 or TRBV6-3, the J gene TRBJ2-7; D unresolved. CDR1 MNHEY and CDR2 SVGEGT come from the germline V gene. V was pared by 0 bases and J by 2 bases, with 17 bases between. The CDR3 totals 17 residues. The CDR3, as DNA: TGTGCCAGCAGTTACTCTCCGGTCCATCACAAGGCCTACGAGCAGTACTTC. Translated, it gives CASSYSPVHHKAYEQYF.

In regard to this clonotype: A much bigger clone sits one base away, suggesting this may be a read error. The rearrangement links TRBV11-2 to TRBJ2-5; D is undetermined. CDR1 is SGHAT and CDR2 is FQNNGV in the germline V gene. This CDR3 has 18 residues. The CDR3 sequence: CAISLALRARSDPETQYF. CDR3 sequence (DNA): TGTGCCATCAGCTTAGCCCTCCGGGCCCGGTCCGACCCGGAGACCCAGTACTTC. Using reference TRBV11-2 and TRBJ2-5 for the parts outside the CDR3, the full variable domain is EAGVAQSPRYKIIEKRQSVAFWCNPISGHATLYWYQQILGQGPKLLIQFQNNGVVDDSQLPKDRFSAERLKGVDSTLKIQPAKLEDSAVYLCAISLALRARSDPETQYFGPGTRLLVL.

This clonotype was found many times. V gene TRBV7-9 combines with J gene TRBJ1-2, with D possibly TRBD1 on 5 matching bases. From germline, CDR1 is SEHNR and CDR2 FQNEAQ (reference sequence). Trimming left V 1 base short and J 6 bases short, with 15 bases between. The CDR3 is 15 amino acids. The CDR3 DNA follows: TGTGCCAGCAGCTTAGGCCCACAGGACCTCCATGGCTACACCTTC. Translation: CASSLGPQDLHGYTF.